The rows below give T cell receptor beta chains drawn from one sample of a study of OX40 agonist ivuxolimab in advanced cancers. Using immunoSEQ multiplex PCR, the repertoire was profiled, and TCRdb retains in-frame clones only, with some absent. This table has around 86,000 clones, approximately 94% appearing once. Sequences were derived from CD4+ or CD8+ T cells sorted from blood, sampled in a trial of the OX40 agonist ivuxolimab. The receptors come from an adult with an advanced solid tumor such as melanoma, head and neck, liver or kidney cancer. The CDR3 runs from the conserved cysteine through the conserved F or W. D genes are given only for firm matches. Size tells how often a clone was seen (once, few, many) or the class of an expanded clone, and some rows leave it out.

>TRBV4-3|NA|TRBJ2-7|NA
TGCGCCAGCAGCCAAGATACCAGGACATCCTCCTACGAGCAGTACTTC
CASSQDTRTSSYEQYF
>TRBV6-5|NA|TRBJ2-7|NA
TGTGCCAGCAGCCTCAACGGACAGCTATACGAGCAGTACTTC
CASSLNGQLYEQYF
>TRBV29-1|NA|TRBJ1-2|NA
TGCAGCGTTCAGGCCCCCGAGGAATATGGCTACACCTTC
CSVQAPEEYGYTF
>TRBV19|NA|TRBJ2-7|TRBD2
TGTGCCAGTAGTATAGCAGCGGGACGATACGAGCAGTACTTC
CASSIAAGRYEQYF
>TRBV4-3|NA|TRBJ2-4|TRBD1
TGCGCCAGCGGACCCGGGACAGGGGGCAAAAACATTCAGTACTTC
CASGPGTGGKNIQYF
>TRBV7-6|NA|TRBJ2-3|TRBD2
TGTGCCAGCAGCCCAAGCGGGGGGAGCACAGATACGCAGTATTTT
CASSPSGGSTDTQYF
>TRBV19|NA|TRBJ1-2|NA
TGTGCCAGTAGTATGGGAGGCACGCCGTGGTCCCATGGCTACACCTTC
CASSMGGTPWSHGYTF
>TRBV27|NA|TRBJ2-3|NA
TGTGCCAGCAGTTCTCTGCTACACTTCACAGATACGCAGTATTTT
CASSSLLHFTDTQYF
>TRBV5-6|NA|TRBJ2-7|NA
TGTGCCAGCAGCCACCCTTTCGGGAGTTCCTACGAGCAGTACTTC
CASSHPFGSSYEQYF
>TRBV29-1|NA|TRBJ1-2|TRBD1
TGCAGCTCCCACGGGACAGACTATGGCTACACCTTC
CSSHGTDYGYTF
>TRBV5-1|NA|TRBJ2-1|NA
TGCGCCAGCAGCTCCGCCGGGGATGAGCAGTTCTTC
CASSSAGDEQFF
>TRBV6-1|NA|TRBJ1-1|NA
TGTGCCAGCAGGGGGACTCCTATGAACACTGAAGCTTTCTTT
CASRGTPMNTEAFF
>TRBV6-6|NA|TRBJ1-2|NA
TGTGCCAGCAGTTTCTTGACTGAGGATGGCTACACCTTC
CASSFLTEDGYTF
>TRBV6-5|NA|TRBJ1-3|NA
TGTGCCAGCAGTTACATAGGAACTGGAAACACCATATATTTT
CASSYIGTGNTIYF
>TRBV13|NA|TRBJ2-7|NA
TGTGCCAGCAGCCCGAAGACGGAATACGAGCAGTACTTC
CASSPKTEYEQYF
>TRBV14|NA|TRBJ2-7|NA
TGTGCCAGCAGCCAGACAGATTACTACGAGCAGTACTTC
CASSQTDYYEQYF
>TRBV13|once|TRBJ1-2|NA
TGTGCCAGCAGCTTAGGGGGAGGATCCTGGGACTATGGCTACACCTTC
CASSLGGGSWDYGYTF
>TRBV30|NA|TRBJ1-2|TRBD1
TGTGCCTGGAGTGTGGGACAGGGTGATGGCTATGGCTACACCTTC
CAWSVGQGDGYGYTF
>TRBV7-9|NA|TRBJ2-1|TRBD1
TGTGCCAGCACCCCCGGGAACGGACAGGGTCCCTACAATGAGCAGTTCTTC
CASTPGNGQGPYNEQFF
>TRBV6-5|NA|TRBJ2-7|NA
TGTGCCAGCAGTTACGGGTACCCCTACGAGCAGTACTTC
CASSYGYPYEQYF
>TRBV27|once|TRBJ1-1|NA
TGTGCCAGCCGGAGGGAACCAGGGGACCTGAACACTGAAGCTTTCTTT
CASRREPGDLNTEAFF
>TRBV4-1|few|TRBJ1-6|NA
TGCGCCAGCAGCCAAGGGGGGACTCCCGGTATTTCACCCCTCCACTTT
CASSQGGTPGISPLHF
>TRBV14|once|TRBJ2-7|NA
TGTGCCAGCAGCCAAATCGCGGGGGCCTCCTACGAGCAGTACTTC
CASSQIAGASYEQYF
>TRBV28|NA|TRBJ2-1|TRBD1
TGTGCCAGCAGACGGACAGGGGGCGGACTGGATGAGCAGTTCTTC
CASRRTGGGLDEQFF
>TRBV9|NA|TRBJ1-5|TRBD1
TGTGCCAGCAGCCCGACAGGGGCCGTTTGGCCCCAGCATTTT
CASSPTGAVWPQHF
>TRBV2|once|TRBJ2-6|NA
TGTGCCAGCGAGAGCTCTGGGGCCAACGTCCTGACTTTC
CASESSGANVLTF
>TRBV27|NA|TRBJ2-3|NA
TGTGCCAGCAGTTTAGGGAGGGGGGCAGATACGCAGTATTTT
CASSLGRGADTQYF
>TRBV7-2|NA|TRBJ2-7|TRBD1
TGTGCCAGCAGCCGCCTACCGGGACAGGGGACCTACGAGCAGTACTTC
CASSRLPGQGTYEQYF
>TRBV5-4|NA|TRBJ2-1|NA
TGTGCCAGCAGCGGGTCTAGTTACAATGAGCAGTTCTTC
CASSGSSYNEQFF
>TRBV7-9|NA|TRBJ1-1|NA
TGTGCCAGCAGCTCGGACGGATCCTTGGGCACTGAAGCTTTCTTT
CASSSDGSLGTEAFF
>TRBV27|NA|TRBJ2-7|NA
TGTGCCAGCAGTGTGAGAGAGGGTTGGGCCTACGAGCAGTACTTC
CASSVREGWAYEQYF
>TRBV6-5|NA|TRBJ1-6|NA
TGTGCCAGCAACCGGCTGAATTCACCCCTCCACTTT
CASNRLNSPLHF
>TRBV6-5|NA|TRBJ2-7|NA
TGTGCCAGCAGTTACGGGGTAGGGGCCAGCTACGAGCAGTACTTC
CASSYGVGASYEQYF
>TRBV27|NA|TRBJ2-1|NA
TGTGCCAGCAGTTTATCGTGGCTAGAGTTTAGCAATGAGCAGTTCTTC
CASSLSWLEFSNEQFF
>TRBV25-1|NA|TRBJ2-7|NA
TGTGCCAGCAGATCAACGCCCACGGGGACAACACCATACGAGCAGTACTTC
CASRSTPTGTTPYEQYF
>TRBV25-1|NA|TRBJ2-7|NA
TGTGCCAGCAGTGAATGGGGAGGACACGAGCAGTACTTC
CASSEWGGHEQYF
>TRBV5-1|NA|TRBJ2-5|TRBD2
TGCGCCAGCAGCTCGTCGGCTAGCGGAATGGGACAAGAGACCCAGTACTTC
CASSSSASGMGQETQYF
>TRBV9|NA|TRBJ2-3|TRBD2
TGTGCCAGCAGCGACGGGACTAGTGGTGCAGATACGCAGTATTTT
CASSDGTSGADTQYF
>TRBV27|NA|TRBJ2-2|TRBD1
TGTGCCAGCAGTTTACAGGGGGCGGTCGGGGAGCTGTTTTTT
CASSLQGAVGELFF
>TRBV7-9|NA|TRBJ2-2|NA
TGTGCCAGCAGCTTAGTTTCTAGCTATTCCGGGGAGCTGTTTTTT
CASSLVSSYSGELFF
>TRBV7-9|NA|TRBJ2-7|NA
TGTGCCAGCAGCTTAGGGTCTAGCCCCTACGAGCAGTACTTC
CASSLGSSPYEQYF
>TRBV18|few|TRBJ2-7|NA
TGTGCCAGCTCACCTCGATCCGGCCCCGAGCAGTACTTC
CASSPRSGPEQYF
>TRBV27|NA|TRBJ2-6|TRBD1
TGTGCCAGCAGTCACCACAGAGCCCCGCCCCCTCCTAAACAGGGGGGACCTGGGGCCAACGTCCTGACTTTC
CASSHHRAPPPPKQGGPGANVLTF
>TRBV7-9|NA|TRBJ1-1|TRBD1
TGTGCCAGCAGCCCCCCAGGGGGCGGTGAAGCTTTCTTT
CASSPPGGGEAFF
>TRBV7-8|once|TRBJ2-7|NA
TGTGCCAGCAGCTTAGAGGGCCCAGTTGGCTCCTACGAGCAGTACTTC
CASSLEGPVGSYEQYF
>TRBV7-2|NA|TRBJ2-5|NA
TGTGCCAGCAGCTTACGCCCACCGGGTAAACAAGAGACCCAGTACTTC
CASSLRPPGKQETQYF
>TRBV10-3|NA|TRBJ2-1|TRBD2
TGTGCCCGTCACCGACTAGCCGTCCCCCACGATGAGCAGTTCTTC
CARHRLAVPHDEQFF
>TRBV25-1|NA|TRBJ1-4|TRBD1
TGTGCCAGCAGTGGGATACAGGGGAGGTTAGGCGAAAAACTGTTTTTT
CASSGIQGRLGEKLFF
>TRBV27|once|TRBJ1-6|TRBD1
TGTGCCAGCAGTTACAGGGGCTATAATTCACCCCTCCACTTT
CASSYRGYNSPLHF
>TRBV29-1|few|TRBJ1-1|NA
TGCAGCGTTGAGGGGGTTATGAACACTGAAGCTTTCTTT
CSVEGVMNTEAFF
>TRBV7-9|NA|TRBJ1-3|NA
TGTGCCAGCAGCTCCTTGACCCCCCGAGTGGCTTTTCTGTGGAACACCATATATTTT
CASSSLTPRVAFLWNTIYF